One and the same sample provided the 20 T cell receptor beta chains below, sequenced in a study of Graves' ophthalmopathy and Graves' hyperthyroidism. The authors amplified TCR beta CDR3 regions from RNA transcripts. In the first round, RT-PCR was carried out with HTBI primers, and a multiplex PCR formed the second round. TCRdb independently ran MiXCR on the multiplex PCR reads; one entry per CDR3 protein. There are more than 1,000,000 distinct CDR3 sequences in the sample; 35% to 40% occur only once, and around 10% lies in the top ten. The sequenced sample consisted of peripheral blood or thyroid tissue (not recorded which). These receptors came from an adult man with Graves' hyperthyroidism.

This clonotype turned up a few times. The V gene is TRBV6-6, the J gene TRBJ1-1; 8 positions agree with TRBD1. CDR1 MNHNY and CDR2 SVGAGI come from the germline V gene (reference sequence). The CDR3 is 15 residues long. V lost 4 bases, J lost 3 bases, and 7 bases stayed unmatched. CDR3 in DNA: TGTGCCAGCAGTTTCGCGACAGGGGCTCACACTGAAGCTTTCTTT. Protein: CASSFATGAHTEAFF.

On this clonotype: Sequence at one end of the junction differs from germline and may be a read error. V and J are TRBV10-3 and TRBJ1-2; tentative D call: TRBD1 (5 bases). The CDR3 has 14 amino acids. Germline V gene lookup returns CDR1 ENHRY and CDR2 SYGVKD. CDR3 residues: CASSLPPGTYGYTF. The CDR3 bases are TGTGCCAGCAGTTTACCACCAGGGACCTATGGCTACACCTTC.

This clonotype was recorded many times. The gene calls are TRBV24-1 and TRBJ1-2; the D gene is possibly TRBD1 (5 bases). Trimming left V 7 bases short and J 4 bases short, with 12 bases between. CDR1 is KGHDR, CDR2 SFDVKD, per germline. The length of the CDR3 is 13 residues. The CDR3 region has the DNA TGTGCCACCAGCGGAGGAGGGACCTATGGCTACACCTTC. Encoded protein: CATSGGGTYGYTF.

The rearrangement joins TRBV25-1 to TRBJ1-6; no clear D gene. Trimming shortened V by 8 bases and J by 10 bases, and 18 bases separated the two germline ends. The CDR3 length is 14 residues. CDR1 and CDR2 (germline): MGHDK, SYGVNS. The CDR3 DNA is TGTGCCAGCTTAGGTTCCGGGGAGCGCTCACCCCTCCACTTT. This translates into CASLGSGERSPLHF. The full variable domain, in which reference TRBV25-1 and TRBJ1-6 provide the parts outside the CDR3, is EADIYQTPRYLVIGTGKKITLECSQTMGHDKMYWYQQDPGMELHLIHYSYGVNSTEKGDLSSESTVSRIRTEHFPLTLESARPSHTSQYLCASLGSGERSPLHFGNGTRLTVT.

This clonotype showed up just a few times. The chain carries TRBV6-5 and TRBJ2-5, with no clear D. Germline values: CDR1 MNHEY, CDR2 SVGAGI. This CDR3 has 14 amino acids. Trimming took 0 bases from V and 7 from J, leaving 12 bases between them. The CDR3, as DNA: TGTGCCAGCAGTTACTCGACACTATTGGGGACCCAGTACTTC. It yields the protein CASSYSTLLGTQYF.

This clonotype has a count of ten or more. The chain links TRBV12-3 or TRBV12-4 to TRBJ2-7; maybe TRBD1 (5 bases). The V end lost 8 bases, the J end lost 2 bases, and 13 bases lay between the germline ends. The CDR3 is made up of 13 amino acids. The CDR3 region has the DNA TGTGCCAGCTGGGATGGGGCCACCTACGAGCAGTACTTC. It translates to CASWDGATYEQYF.

This clonotype has ten or more counts. The chain combines TRBV12-3 or TRBV12-4 with TRBJ2-2; D call uncertain. The CDR3 loop spans 12 amino acids. The V gene lost 8 bases and the J gene lost 0 bases, with 4 bases spanning the gap. CDR3 residues: CASVTNTGELFF. The CDR3 region has the DNA TGTGCCAGCGTAACGAACACCGGGGAGCTGTTTTTT.

This clonotype turned up a few times. CDR3 nucleotides: TGTGCCAGCAGCTTAGGACTAGCGGTCACCTACGAGCAGTACTTC. This encodes CASSLGLAVTYEQYF. The genes are TRBV11-2 and TRBJ2-7; 9 bases are shared with TRBD2. Germline V lookup: CDR1 SGHAT, CDR2 FQNNGV. The CDR3 is 15 amino acids. V gave up 1 base and J gave up 2 bases; unmatched junction bases: 3.

On this clonotype: A much more abundant neighbour one base away suggests this may be a read error. The genes are TRBV7-9 and TRBJ1-2, with a tentative D call TRBD1 (5 bases). This CDR3 is 15 amino acids long. The V and J ends lost 1 base and 4 bases respectively, with 13 bases between them. Germline CDR1 SEHNR, CDR2 FQNEAQ (reference sequence). DNA for the CDR3: TGTGCCAGCAGCTTAGATCATAGACAGATCTATGGCTACACCTTC. Its protein is CASSLDHRQIYGYTF.

This clonotype has at least ten counts. The CDR3 reads CASSYSHLLQETQYF. CDR3 nucleotides: TGTGCCAGCAGTTACTCGCACCTCCTCCAAGAGACCCAGTACTTC. J is TRBJ2-5 and V is TRBV6-5, with D unresolved. The CDR3 extends over 15 amino acids. CDR1 and CDR2 (germline): MNHEY, SVGAGI. V lost 0 bases, J lost 1 base, and 9 bases lay in between.

In the case of this clonotype: A read error is possible here, since a much larger clone lies one base away. The chain combines TRBV2 with TRBJ2-5; possibly TRBD2 for D (7 bases). Germline CDR1 reads SNHLY; CDR2 reads FYNNEI. This CDR3 has 15 residues. The DNA of the CDR3 is TGTGCCAGCAGGGGAGGGGGAGGAGGAAGAGAGACCCAGTGCTTC. Translated: CASRGGGGGRETQCF. Complete variable domain (other parts from reference TRBV2 and TRBJ2-5): EPEVTQTPSHQVTQMGQEVILRCVPISNHLYFYWYRQILGQKVEFLVSFYNNEISEKSEIFDDQFSVERPDGSNFTLKIRSTKLEDSAMYFCASRGGGGGRETQCFGPGTRLLVL.

This clonotype came up a few times. This chain joins TRBV6-5 and TRBJ1-5, with TRBD1 as a possible D gene (5 bases). Looked up from germline, CDR1 is MNHEY and CDR2 is SVGAGI. The CDR3 has 14 residues. V was pared by 6 bases and J by 0 bases, with 9 bases between. CDR3 sequence (DNA): TGTGCCAGCAGGAAGACAGTTAGCAATCAGCCCCAGCATTTT. Translating it yields CASRKTVSNQPQHF.

This clonotype was counted a few times. This chain joins TRBV15 and TRBJ1-2; D gene uncertain. This CDR3 contains 12 residues. V was cut by 1 base and J by 8 bases, with 8 bases left in between. Germline V gives CDR1 LNHNV, CDR2 YYDKDF (reference sequence). This CDR3 reads CATSRGAEGYTF. The CDR3 DNA reads as TGTGCCACCAGCAGAGGGGCGGAGGGCTACACCTTC. Variable domain in full (rest from reference TRBV15 and TRBJ1-2): DAMVIQNPRYQVTQFGKPVTLSCSQTLNHNVMYWYQQKSSQAPKLLFHYYDKDFNNEADTPDNFQSRRPNTSFCFLDIRSPGLGDTAMYLCATSRGAEGYTFGSGTRLTVV.

This clonotype was picked up many times. V usage is TRBV20-1 and J usage is TRBJ2-5, with D perhaps matching TRBD1 (6 bases). The CDR3 loop spans 15 amino acids. Germline-derived CDR1 and CDR2 are DFQATT and SNEGSKA (reference sequence). Trimming took 6 bases from V and 1 from J, leaving 18 bases between them. CDR3 residues: CSATIPAGVQETQYF. Here the CDR3 DNA reads TGCAGTGCCACCATACCGGCAGGGGTCCAAGAGACCCAGTACTTC.

This chain links TRBV29-1 with TRBJ2-3; 9 bases are shared with TRBD2. The CDR3 covers 15 residues. Germline V gives CDR1 SQVTM, CDR2 ANQGSEA. The trim removed 5 bases at V and 5 bases at J, leaving 11 bases unmatched. DNA of the CDR3: TGCAGCGTTAGAGGGCCCTTAGCGGGAGAAGATACGCAGTATTTT. This sequence encodes CSVRGPLAGEDTQYF.

V is TRBV7-9 and J is TRBJ2-7; 7 bases match TRBD2. From germline, CDR1 is SEHNR and CDR2 FQNEAQ (reference sequence). V trimming: 5 bases; J trimming: 1 base; junction bases outside the gene matches: 11. This CDR3 comprises 16 residues. As DNA, the CDR3 is TGTGCCAGCAGCCCCCGTGGGCTAGCGGAATCCTACGAGCAGTACTTC. Its protein is CASSPRGLAESYEQYF.

This clonotype was counted a few times. V usage is TRBV7-2 and J usage is TRBJ2-5; 7 nucleotides align to TRBD1. V was pared by 6 bases and J by 2 bases, with 6 bases of the junction left unmatched. CDR1 and CDR2 (germline): SGHTA, FQGNSA. This CDR3 spans 14 amino acids. The CDR3 loop is CASRETGRQETQYF. For the CDR3, the DNA is TGTGCCAGCAGGGAGACAGGGCGACAAGAGACCCAGTACTTC.

Written as DNA, the CDR3 is TGTGCCAGCAGCTTTGGGGGAGGGGAGGACACTGAAGCTTTCTTT. Residues: CASSFGGGEDTEAFF. The genes are TRBV11-1 and TRBJ1-1; tentative D call: TRBD1 (5 bases). CDR3 length: 15 residues. Trimming cost V 3 bases and J 3 bases, with 14 bases left between them. Germline values: CDR1 SGHAT, CDR2 FQDESV (reference sequence).

This clonotype came up many times. This sequence joins TRBV19 and TRBJ1-2; D is unclear. Germline CDR1 and CDR2: LNHDA and SQIVND (reference sequence). Trimming left V 3 bases short and J 8 bases short, with 13 bases between. This CDR3 comprises 13 residues. This CDR3 reads CASSIKDSGGYTF. CDR3 nucleotide sequence: TGTGCCAGTAGTATCAAAGACTCTGGGGGCTACACCTTC.

This sequence joins TRBV25-1 and TRBJ2-5; D is undetermined. Trimming took off 8 bases at V and 2 bases at J, with 15 bases between the two ends. The CDR3 sequence is 14 residues long. In germline, CDR1 is MGHDK, CDR2 SYGVNS. CDR3 coding DNA: TGTGCCAGCCAAGTTCACGGCTCTCAAGAGACCCAGTACTTC. It is translated as CASQVHGSQETQYF.